A selection of T cell receptor beta chains follows, all from one sample in a study of OX40 agonist ivuxolimab in advanced cancers. The method was immunoSEQ multiplex PCR; TCRdb's version includes in-frame clones alone and lacks a portion of them. The table includes roughly 93,000 clones, approximately 80% detected once. The source was CD4+ or CD8+ T cells sorted from blood, collected in a trial of the OX40 agonist ivuxolimab. These receptors originate from an adult with an advanced solid tumor such as melanoma, head and neck, liver or kidney cancer. Each CDR3 is given with its conserved first and last residue. The D gene is left open where the match is weak. Clone size is given for some rows only: seen once, a few or many times, or a class if the clone is expanded.

J gene	V gene	D gene	clone size	CDR3 protein	CDR3 DNA
TRBJ1-1	TRBV6-1	TRBD1	-	CASSETGGEAFF	TGTGCCAGCAGTGAGACAGGGGGCGAAGCTTTCTTT
TRBJ2-1	TRBV2	TRBD2	-	CASRASGTVKNEQFF	TGTGCCAGCAGGGCTAGCGGGACCGTTAAGAATGAGCAGTTCTTC
TRBJ2-1	TRBV19	-	once	CASRLNRDTSYNEQFF	TGTGCCAGTAGGCTAAACAGGGACACTTCCTACAATGAGCAGTTCTTC
TRBJ2-1	TRBV19	-	-	CASNVRRSSYNEQFF	TGTGCCAGTAATGTTCGTCGGAGCTCCTACAATGAGCAGTTCTTC
TRBJ1-2	TRBV19	-	many	CASSRRAVRADYGYTF	TGTGCCAGTAGTCGAAGGGCGGTAAGGGCGGACTATGGCTACACCTTC
TRBJ2-3	TRBV2	-	-	CASPLLNLSTDTQYF	TGTGCCAGCCCCTTACTCAATTTGAGCACAGATACGCAGTATTTT
TRBJ1-2	TRBV9	-	-	CASSDGTLEGYTF	TGTGCCAGCAGCGACGGGACCCTGGAAGGCTACACCTTC
TRBJ2-1	TRBV2	TRBD2	-	CASSMTSGRGNEQFF	TGTGCCAGCAGTATGACTAGCGGGCGAGGTAATGAGCAGTTCTTC
TRBJ1-2	TRBV6-5	TRBD1	-	CASRRLDDRGYGYTF	TGTGCCAGCAGGCGACTCGACGACAGGGGCTATGGCTACACCTTC
TRBJ1-1	TRBV10-3	-	-	CAISVTANTEAFF	TGTGCCATCAGTGTAACAGCGAACACTGAAGCTTTCTTT
TRBJ2-1	TRBV4-3	-	-	CASSQDKRTAYNEQFF	TGCGCCAGCAGCCAAGATAAGAGAACAGCCTACAATGAGCAGTTCTTC
TRBJ2-3	TRBV7-2	-	once	CASSPGLEGDTQYF	TGTGCCAGCAGCCCGGGACTTGAGGGAGATACGCAGTATTTT
TRBJ2-7	TRBV27	-	-	CASSPGLPSEYF	TGTGCCAGCAGTCCGGGACTGCCGAGCGAGTACTTC
TRBJ2-7	TRBV7-8	TRBD2	-	CASSPPGLAASEQYF	TGTGCCAGCAGTCCACCGGGACTAGCGGCTTCCGAGCAGTACTTC
TRBJ1-2	TRBV27	-	few	CASRRGGGSGYTF	TGTGCCAGCAGGAGGGGAGGAGGGAGTGGCTACACCTTC
TRBJ2-3	TRBV7-8	-	-	CASSLEGSFTDTQYF	TGTGCCAGCAGCTTAGAGGGCTCTTTCACAGATACGCAGTATTTT
TRBJ2-1	TRBV7-9	TRBD2	-	CASSPGGERYEQFF	TGTGCCAGCAGCCCGGGGGGTGAACGGTATGAGCAGTTCTTC
TRBJ2-2	TRBV7-3	TRBD1	-	CASSPASGTGNTGELFF	TGTGCCAGCAGCCCCGCCTCCGGGACAGGAAACACCGGGGAGCTGTTTTTT
TRBJ2-3	TRBV5-1	TRBD2	-	CASSGSSGGFTDTQYF	TGCGCCAGCAGCGGGTCTAGCGGGGGCTTCACAGATACGCAGTATTTT
TRBJ1-1	TRBV6-1	-	-	CASSPRRATEAFF	TGTGCCAGCAGTCCACGGCGGGCCACTGAAGCTTTCTTT
TRBJ2-1	TRBV6-4	-	-	CASSVGGGSYNEQFF	TGTGCCAGCAGTGTTGGGGGAGGTTCCTACAATGAGCAGTTCTTC
TRBJ2-7	TRBV19	TRBD1	-	CASGTGVEQYF	TGTGCCAGTGGAACAGGGGTCGAGCAGTACTTC
TRBJ2-5	TRBV7-2	-	-	CASSLGLASTQYF	TGTGCCAGCAGCTTAGGGCTAGCCTCGACCCAGTACTTC
TRBJ2-5	TRBV7-2	TRBD2	-	CASSEGALAGVWETQYF	TGTGCCAGCAGTGAGGGCGCTCTAGCGGGAGTGTGGGAGACCCAGTACTTC